The clone carrying this T cell receptor beta chain has more than one count but fewer than ten. The antigen remains unidentified. This entry comes from a study of beta chain features in type 1 diabetes. Study results and limitations: Patients' naive, central memory and Treg TCRB repertoires seemed closer to one another than those of healthy donors.

One heparinised blood draw, averaging about 0.11 L, came from each donor. The study reverse transcribed the entire isolated RNA, so it sequenced expressed TCRB transcripts. An average approximately 4 million reads came from naive, central memory and regulatory T cell samples. The protocol was immunoSEQ multiplex PCR, while the TCRdb copy is restricted to in-frame clones and leaves out a portion. This sample has 860,000 or so clones, with around a sixth found just once. CDR1 and CDR2 (germline): LNHDA, SQIVND (reference sequence). The CDR3 loop spans 16 amino acids. V was clipped by 0 bases and J by 6 bases; unmatched bases: 4.

This receptor was taken from a woman aged 18-29 years in good health. Sequences were obtained from naive CD4+ T cells from blood. This chain connects TRBV19 to TRBJ2-1; 11 nucleotides align to TRBD2. CDR3 nucleotides: TGTGCCAGTAGTATAGAGGGAGGGACTAGCGGCAATGAGCAGTTCTTC. It yields the protein CASSIEGGTSGNEQFF.